The 30 T cell receptor beta chains presented below share a single source sample, sequenced in a study of OX40 agonist ivuxolimab in advanced cancers. The repertoire was sequenced with immunoSEQ multiplex PCR; TCRdb's copy has only in-frame clones and lacks some. The table has around 50,000 clones, around nine tenths seen once; the top ten hold about 7.5%. The sample in question was CD4+ or CD8+ T cells sorted from blood, obtained in a trial of the OX40 agonist ivuxolimab. These receptors all come from an adult with an advanced solid tumor such as melanoma, head and neck, liver or kidney cancer.

The chain uses TRBV19 and TRBJ2-7; the D call may be TRBD1 or TRBD2 (5 bases each). Germline V lookup: CDR1 LNHDA, CDR2 SQIVND (reference sequence). The CDR3 covers 15 residues. V dropped 6 bases and J dropped 3 bases, with 18 bases sitting between them. The CDR3 sequence: CASRPKPGLSYEQYF. The CDR3 nucleotides read TGTGCCAGTAGGCCAAAACCGGGGCTAAGCTACGAGCAGTACTTC.

This chain links TRBV7-9 with TRBJ2-1; tentatively, D is TRBD1 (6 bases). V lost 5 bases and J lost 0, with 14 bases in between. Germline V gene lookup returns CDR1 SEHNR and CDR2 FQNEAQ (reference sequence). CDR3 size: 16 residues. This chain's CDR3 is CASSPRGTHSYNEQFF. DNA of the CDR3: TGTGCCAGCAGCCCTAGGGGGACCCACTCCTACAATGAGCAGTTCTTC.

The chain uses TRBV6-6 and TRBJ1-5; D is ambiguous. V was trimmed by 6 bases and J by 0 bases, leaving 9 bases between them. The CDR3 loop spans 14 amino acids. Germline V gene sequence: CDR1 MNHNY, CDR2 SVGAGI (reference sequence). The CDR3 sequence: CASRSGDSNQPQHF. For the CDR3, the DNA is TGTGCCAGCAGATCGGGCGATAGCAATCAGCCCCAGCATTTT.

This sequence joins TRBV6-5 and TRBJ2-1; the match to TRBD2 covers 10 bases. Germline CDR1 reads MNHEY; CDR2 reads SVGAGI. Unmatched junction bases numbered 3, after V lost 6 bases and J lost 7 bases. The CDR3 runs to 13 residues. This CDR3 is CASRASGRNEQFF. The CDR3 coding sequence is TGTGCCAGCAGGGCTAGCGGGAGAAATGAGCAGTTCTTC.

The chain recombines TRBV5-1 with TRBJ2-3; weak D call: TRBD2 (5 bases). The ends were cut back, 8 bases at V and 1 base at J, with 14 bases in the middle. The CDR3 is 14 residues long. The germline V gene encodes CDR1 SGHRS and CDR2 YFSETQ. The CDR3 region is CASTGGAGTDTQYF. CDR3 DNA sequence: TGCGCCAGTACCGGAGGTGCCGGCACAGATACGCAGTATTTT.

This chain joins TRBV7-3 and TRBJ2-3; D possibly corresponds to TRBD2 (5 bases). Trimming took 4 bases from V and 0 from J, leaving 8 bases between them. The CDR3 runs 14 residues. Germline V CDR1 and CDR2: SGHTA, FQGTGA. CDR3 in amino acids: CASSSWTSTDTQYF. CDR3 in DNA: TGTGCCAGCAGCTCGTGGACTAGCACAGATACGCAGTATTTT.

V and J are TRBV29-1 and TRBJ1-1, with 8 bases matching TRBD1. V gave up 7 bases and J gave up 5 bases; unmatched junction bases: 6. Germline CDR1 is SQVTM and CDR2 is ANQGSEA. The CDR3 runs to 12 residues. CDR3: CSADRGRTEAFF. Here the CDR3 DNA reads TGCAGCGCCGACAGGGGAAGGACTGAAGCTTTCTTT.

The chain employs TRBV5-1 and TRBJ2-1; TRBD2 might be the D (6 bases). Germline V CDR1 and CDR2: SGHRS, YFSETQ. V dropped 4 bases and J dropped 8 bases, with 16 bases sitting between them. The CDR3 length is 14 residues. DNA for the CDR3: TGCGCCAGCAGCCGCCCTACTAGCAGCGATGAGCAGTTCTTC. As protein: CASSRPTSSDEQFF. Based on the CDR3 plus reference TRBV5-1 and TRBJ2-1, the full variable domain is KAGVTQTPRYLIKTRGQQVTLSCSPISGHRSVSWYQQTPGQGLQFLFEYFSETQRNKGNFPGRFSGRQFSNSRSEMNVSTLELGDSALYLCASSRPTSSDEQFFGPGTRLTVL.

This chain uses TRBV19 with TRBJ2-1; a possible D gene is TRBD2 (5 bases). The CDR3 covers 15 residues. Per germline, CDR1 LNHDA and CDR2 SQIVND (reference sequence). The chain's CDR3 is CASAALAASYNEQFF. The CDR3 nucleotides are TGTGCGAGTGCCGCTCTAGCAGCCTCCTACAATGAGCAGTTCTTC. Supplemented by reference TRBV19 and TRBJ2-1, the full variable domain reads DGGITQSPKYLFRKEGQNVTLSCEQNLNHDAMYWYRQDPGQGLRLIYYSQIVNDFQKGDIAEGYSVSREKKESFPLTVTSAQKNPTAFYLCASAALAASYNEQFFGPGTRLTVL.

CDR3 loop: CASSYGTGTRGYEQYF. As DNA, the CDR3 is TGTGCCAGCAGTTATGGGACCGGGACTAGAGGATACGAGCAGTACTTC. The chain uses TRBV6-5 and TRBJ2-7; 8 bases map to TRBD2. This CDR3 comprises 16 residues. V lost 3 bases, J lost 4 bases, and 11 bases stayed unmatched. Germline assignment: CDR1 MNHEY and CDR2 SVGAGI.

The chain uses TRBV5-8 and TRBJ2-5; TRBD2 matches 11 bases. This CDR3 has 15 amino acids. The germline V gene encodes CDR1 SGHTS and CDR2 YDEGEE. Losses at the gene ends were 0 bases for V and 5 bases for J; bases not matched to a gene: 3. The CDR3 reads CASSLVLAGVETQYF. CDR3 bases: TGTGCCAGCAGCTTGGTACTAGCGGGAGTTGAGACCCAGTACTTC.

V gene TRBV5-4 combines with J gene TRBJ1-3; 11 bases fit TRBD1. Germline V gene sequence: CDR1 SGHNT, CDR2 YYREEE (reference sequence). This CDR3 has 17 amino acids. The J segment lost 3 bases and the V segment lost 0 bases, leaving 5 bases of the junction unmatched. DNA of the CDR3: TGTGCCAGCAGCTTGGGGACAGGGGGCGCGATTGGAAACACCATATATTTT. This translates into CASSLGTGGAIGNTIYF. Full variable domain (missing parts from reference TRBV5-4 and TRBJ1-3): ETGVTQSPTHLIKTRGQQVTLRCSSQSGHNTVSWYQQALGQGPQFIFQYYREEENGRGNFPPRFSGLQFPNYSSELNVNALELDDSALYLCASSLGTGGAIGNTIYFGEGSWLTVV.

The V call is TRBV4-2, the J call TRBJ2-7; TRBD2 matches at 11 bases. CDR3 length equals 16 residues. The junction had 3 bases not matched to a gene; V was cut back by 0 bases and J by 2 bases. CDR1 LGHNA and CDR2 YNFKEQ come from the germline V gene. In DNA form, the CDR3 reads TGTGCCAGCAGCCAAGATGGGACTAGCGGTACCTACGAGCAGTACTTC. The encoded protein is CASSQDGTSGTYEQYF.

The CDR3 here is CASSLNQGYEQYF. The CDR3 nucleotides read TGTGCCAGCAGCTTAAACCAGGGTTACGAGCAGTACTTC. The rearrangement joins TRBV7-2 to TRBJ2-7; possibly TRBD1 for D (5 bases). Trimming left V 2 bases short and J 4 bases short, with 9 bases between. In germline, CDR1 is SGHTA, CDR2 FQGNSA. CDR3 size: 13 residues.

This clone was recorded only once. The gene calls are TRBV18 and TRBJ1-2, with a tentative D call TRBD1 (6 bases). Between the trimmed V and J ends, which lost 1 base and 3 bases, there was a span of 9 bases. The CDR3 runs 14 residues. CDR1 and CDR2 from the germline V gene are KGHSH and LQKENI. The CDR3 coding sequence is TGTGCCAGCTCACCACGAGGGGGTGACTATGGCTACACCTTC. Translating gives CASSPRGGDYGYTF.

The chain carries TRBV28 and TRBJ1-2, with D tentatively TRBD1 (5 bases). Per the germline V gene, CDR1 is MDHEN and CDR2 is SYDVKM. CDR3 length: 14 amino acids. V was shortened by 4 bases and J by 5 bases, with 14 bases between the two germline ends. The CDR3 nucleotides are TGTGCCAGCAGTTCACCAGGGCCCCGGTATGGCTACACCTTC. Translated, it gives CASSSPGPRYGYTF.

This chain joins TRBV5-1 and TRBJ2-5; 9 bases align to TRBD2. V lost 5 bases and J lost 4; bases outside the gene matches: 9. This CDR3 comprises 15 residues. Germline V gene data show CDR1 as SGHRS and CDR2 as YFSETQ. CDR3 sequence reads: CASRVPSGMGETQYF. CDR3 bases: TGCGCCAGCAGAGTCCCTAGCGGGATGGGAGAGACCCAGTACTTC.

The CDR3 nucleotides are TGTGCCAGCAGCCCAGCGGAGGGGGCTAACACTGAAGCTTTCTTT. Translation gives CASSPAEGANTEAFF. This chain connects TRBV2 to TRBJ1-1; 7 nucleotides align to TRBD1. The CDR3 contains 15 residues. Germline lookup yields CDR1 SNHLY and CDR2 FYNNEI. V was pared by 6 bases and J by 2 bases, with 9 bases of the junction left unmatched.

This clone was seen more than once but under ten times. This chain joins TRBV18 and TRBJ1-2; possible D gene TRBD1, 5 bases. Germline CDR1 is KGHSH and CDR2 is LQKENI. The CDR3 is 13 amino acids. V dropped 4 bases and J dropped 6 bases, with 12 bases sitting between them. The CDR3 coding sequence is TGTGCCAGCTCACTCGACAGTAGGAATGGCTACACCTTC. It specifies CASSLDSRNGYTF.

The V and J genes are TRBV7-8 and TRBJ1-2, with D possibly TRBD1 on 6 matching bases. Trimming stripped 2 bases from V and 2 bases from J, with 9 bases between. The CDR3 is made up of 14 amino acids. Germline values: CDR1 SGHVS, CDR2 FQNEAQ. The CDR3 sequence: CASSLFTGNYGYTF. CDR3 in DNA: TGTGCCAGCAGCTTATTTACAGGGAACTATGGCTACACCTTC.

With respect to this clone: Sequence at one end of the junction differs from germline and may be a read error. The V gene is TRBV28, the J gene TRBJ2-1; weak D call: TRBD2 (7 bases). CDR3 length: 13 amino acids. CDR1 is MDHEN, CDR2 SYDVKM, per germline. CDR3 amino acids: CASRSRLGGGTVF. Here the CDR3 DNA reads TGTGCCAGCAGGTCAAGACTAGGGGGGGGTACGGTCTTC.

The J gene is TRBJ2-5, the V gene TRBV7-6, with 8 positions matching TRBD2. Germline-derived CDR1 and CDR2 are SGHVS and FNYEAQ. This CDR3 comprises 15 residues. Trimming at V came to 5 bases and at J to 4 bases, leaving 9 bases not matched to a gene. CDR3 in amino acids: CASSIGAGEVETQYF. CDR3 bases: TGTGCCAGCAGCATCGGAGCGGGAGAGGTAGAGACCCAGTACTTC. Full variable domain (missing parts from reference TRBV7-6 and TRBJ2-5): GAGVSQSPRYKVTKRGQDVALRCDPISGHVSLYWYRQALGQGPEFLTYFNYEAQQDKSGLPNDRFSAERPEGSISTLTIQRTEQRDSAMYRCASSIGAGEVETQYFGPGTRLLVL.

This chain connects TRBV19 to TRBJ2-7, with D perhaps TRBD2 (6 bases). The length of the CDR3 is 16 residues. The germline V and J ends were trimmed by 0 bases and 3 bases, with 15 bases remaining between them. The germline V gene encodes CDR1 LNHDA and CDR2 SQIVND (reference sequence). CDR3 loop: CASSIEQSGVGYEQYF. The CDR3 coding sequence is TGTGCCAGTAGTATAGAACAGTCGGGGGTTGGCTACGAGCAGTACTTC.

This chain joins TRBV9 and TRBJ1-6, with D perhaps matching TRBD1 (5 bases). The CDR3 has 15 amino acids. Germline V lookup: CDR1 SGDLS, CDR2 YYNGEE. V shed 0 bases and J shed 8 bases, with 12 bases lying between them. This chain's CDR3 is CASSVDARVDSPLHF. The CDR3 nucleotides read TGTGCCAGCAGCGTAGATGCCAGGGTGGATTCACCCCTCCACTTT.

This chain connects TRBV28 to TRBJ1-5; D might be TRBD1 (6 bases). Germline CDR1 reads MDHEN; CDR2 reads SYDVKM. The CDR3 length is 15 residues. Trimming removed 6 bases from V and 4 bases from J, with 16 bases in between. The CDR3 DNA sequence: TGTGCCAGCAGCCTAGGCGACAGGAGAAATCAGCCCCAGCATTTT. Its translation is CASSLGDRRNQPQHF.

This chain joins TRBV4-1 and TRBJ1-2; the D gene is possibly TRBD1 (6 bases). V lost 4 bases and J 7 bases, leaving 16 bases between the germline ends. The CDR3 has 14 amino acids. Germline CDR1 and CDR2: MGHRA and YSYEKL. The CDR3 sequence: CASSPLFPRGGYTF. CDR3 nucleotides: TGCGCCAGCAGCCCACTTTTCCCCAGGGGTGGCTACACCTTC.

This rearrangement joins TRBV9 to TRBJ2-7, with TRBD1 identical over 8 bases. CDR3 size: 15 residues. The V gene end was trimmed by 4 bases and the J gene end by 0 bases; junction bases not matched to a gene: 6. CDR1 and CDR2 (germline): SGDLS, YYNGEE. The CDR3 coding sequence is TGTGCCAGCAGCCCCCGGGACAGGAGCTCCTACGAGCAGTACTTC. Its protein product is CASSPRDRSSYEQYF.

The genes are TRBV9 and TRBJ2-3, with TRBD2 matching over 13 bases. Per the germline V gene, CDR1 is SGDLS and CDR2 is YYNGEE. V lost 4 bases, J lost 6 bases, and 8 bases stayed unmatched. This CDR3 has 16 residues. This CDR3 is CASSSRVTSGRDTQYF. The CDR3 nucleotides read TGTGCCAGCAGCTCACGCGTGACTAGCGGGAGGGATACGCAGTATTTT.

The table lists this clone with a count of one. The chain couples TRBV7-9 to TRBJ2-5; 7 bases are a match to TRBD2. J lost 4 bases, V lost 0 bases, and 2 bases had no gene match. The CDR3 runs 14 residues. CDR1 is SEHNR, CDR2 FQNEAQ, per germline (reference sequence). The CDR3 DNA follows: TGTGCCAGCAGCTTAGCGGGCGGGGGAGAGACCCAGTACTTC. Translated: CASSLAGGGETQYF. Complete variable domain (other parts from reference TRBV7-9 and TRBJ2-5): DTGVSQNPRHKITKRGQNVTFRCDPISEHNRLYWYRQTLGQGPEFLTYFQNEAQLEKSRLLSDRFSAERPKGSFSTLEIQRTEQGDSAMYLCASSLAGGGETQYFGPGTRLLVL.

This rearrangement joins TRBV14 to TRBJ2-1, with a weak D call TRBD1 (5 bases). The V end was cut by 4 bases, the J end by 13 bases, with 17 bases between. CDR1 is SGHDN and CDR2 is FVKESK in the germline V gene. The CDR3 runs to 13 residues. The CDR3 here is CASSPHNRRYQFF. DNA for the CDR3: TGTGCCAGCAGCCCCCATAACAGGAGATATCAGTTCTTC.